This T cell receptor beta chain was captured in a study of blood T cells in healthy people across ages. V dropped 5 bases and J dropped 6 bases, with 21 bases sitting between them. Germline CDR1 and CDR2: DFQATT and SNEGSKA (reference sequence). CDR3 length: 15 residues. Through a sample-barcoded 5' primer and a J-beta primer mix, a second PCR was run for roughly 6 to 11 cycles. TCRdb redid the calling of the 5' RACE reads with MiXCR, one entry per CDR3 protein. The sample has 1.4 million to 1.5 million distinct CDR3 sequences, about 43% seen once; the top ten hold around 8%. Note on this clonotype: A much larger clone differs from this one at a single base, so this may be a read error.

This TCR was recovered from a young woman in good health. Input material: blood. The chain joins TRBV20-1 to TRBJ2-3; D possibly corresponds to TRBD1 (5 bases). For the CDR3, the DNA is TGCAGTGCTGGAGCCTCGGGTGATGGGGCGGATACGCAGTATTTT. Encoded protein: CSAGASGDGADTQYF.